A selection of T cell receptor beta chains follows, all from one sample in a study of cytomegalovirus exposure and HLA in healthy donors. Measured with immunoSEQ multiplex PCR; TCRdb has only the in-frame clones, and not every one. This table holds 200,000 or so clones, approximately 80% found once. Sequences were obtained from PBMCs. These TCRs come from a woman between 18 and 30 years old in good health and CMV-seropositive. CDR3s include the opening cysteine and the closing phenylalanine or tryptophan. D genes are given only for firm matches. Size is stated for part of the rows, as once, few or many counts, or as a class when the clone is expanded.

j_gene	abundance	d_gene	v_gene	CDR3nt	CDR3aa
TRBJ1-1	.	.	TRBV27	TGTGCCAGCAGTTTCTGGCCCTTGAACACTGAAGCTTTCTTT	CASSFWPLNTEAFF
TRBJ2-3	.	.	TRBV18	TGTGCCAGCTCCCCAAGGGGGGATACGCAGTATTTT	CASSPRGDTQYF
TRBJ2-3	.	.	TRBV5-7	TGTGCCAGCAGCTTCGGGGACAGGGGTTCTAGCGGGGGCCTCCATACGCAGTATTTT	CASSFGDRGSSGGLHTQYF
TRBJ2-3	few	.	TRBV6-4	TGTGCCAGCAGTGAATCTTCAGGGACAGATACGCAGTATTTT	CASSESSGTDTQYF
TRBJ1-4	.	TRBD1	TRBV15	TGTGCCACCAGCAGAGATGGGACAGGGGATGAAAAACTGTTTTTT	CATSRDGTGDEKLFF
TRBJ2-1	.	TRBD1	TRBV6-1	TGTGCCAGCGAGGGGGGACAGGGGGGATACAATGAGCAGTTCTTC	CASEGGQGGYNEQFF
TRBJ1-1	.	.	TRBV6-1	TGTGCCAGCACCGGGGGGGTCGAAGCTTTCTTT	CASTGGVEAFF
TRBJ1-2	.	TRBD1	TRBV29-1	TGCAGCGTGGTAAGGACAGGGAGTCACTATGGCTACACCTTC	CSVVRTGSHYGYTF
TRBJ1-6	.	TRBD1	TRBV11-2	TGTGCCAGCAGCAATACAGGGGGCACCTATAATTCACCCCTCCACTTT	CASSNTGGTYNSPLHF
TRBJ1-5	.	TRBD1	TRBV19	TGTGCCAGTAGTAGCCGTTCCCAGGGGGCCGCGCAGCCCCAGCATTTT	CASSSRSQGAAQPQHF
TRBJ2-5	.	TRBD2	TRBV6-5	TGTGCCAGCAGGCCCGACCGGGGGGGAGAGACCCAGTACTTC	CASRPDRGGETQYF
TRBJ2-4	.	TRBD2	TRBV4-1	TGCGCCAGCAGCCAGACTAGCGGGGGCCTCCTAGCCAAAAACATTCAGTACTTC	CASSQTSGGLLAKNIQYF
TRBJ2-5	.	.	TRBV30	TGTGCCTGGAGGTCCATCCATCAGGGGGGAGAGACCCAGTACTTC	CAWRSIHQGGETQYF
TRBJ1-6	.	.	TRBV30	TGTGCCTGGAGGGAAGACAGGTATAATTCACCCCTCCACTTT	CAWREDRYNSPLHF
TRBJ1-5	.	TRBD1	TRBV7-2	TGTGCCAGCAGCCCCGGGACAGGGCTTCAGCCCCAGCATTTT	CASSPGTGLQPQHF
TRBJ2-3	.	TRBD2	TRBV27	TGTGCCAGCAGTTTAGGTGGACTAGCGGCCACAGATACGCAGTATTTT	CASSLGGLAATDTQYF
TRBJ2-3	.	.	TRBV10-1	TGCGCCAGCAGAACAGTGGGGGGTGGGTTGACAGATACGCAGTATTTT	CASRTVGGGLTDTQYF
TRBJ2-7	.	.	TRBV14	TGTGCCAGCAGCCCCTGGGACTCCTCCTACGAGCAGTACTTC	CASSPWDSSYEQYF
TRBJ1-1	.	TRBD1	TRBV7-9	TGTGCCAGCGAGGAGGGGGCGAACACTGAAGCTTTCTTT	CASEEGANTEAFF
TRBJ2-2	.	TRBD2	TRBV19	TGTGCCAGTAGTATGAAGATAGCGGGGTACGGGGAGCTGTTTTTT	CASSMKIAGYGELFF
TRBJ1-5	once	.	TRBV5-1	TGCGCCAGCAGCCCCTCCGGCGGGGAGCAGCCCCAGCATTTT	CASSPSGGEQPQHF
TRBJ2-3	few	TRBD2	TRBV18	TGTGCCAGCTCACTTAGGACTCGGGGGGAAACAGATACGCAGTATTTT	CASSLRTRGETDTQYF
TRBJ2-1	.	TRBD2	TRBV19	TGTGCCAGTAGCTTGACTAGCGGGGGGTCAAATGAGCAGTTCTTC	CASSLTSGGSNEQFF
TRBJ2-5	.	.	TRBV5-6	TGTGCCAGCAGCTTACTAAGTCAAGAGACCCAGTACTTC	CASSLLSQETQYF
TRBJ1-2	.	.	TRBV10-3	TGTGCCATCTCCATAGGGGGAAGAGCCTATGGCTACACCTTC	CAISIGGRAYGYTF
TRBJ1-4	.	.	TRBV9	TGTGCCAGCAGCGGGAGAGGGGGAGAAAAACTGTTTTTT	CASSGRGGEKLFF
TRBJ2-2	.	TRBD1	TRBV19	TGTGCCAGTATTGTGACAGGGGGAACCGGGGAGCTGTTTTTT	CASIVTGGTGELFF
TRBJ2-3	.	.	TRBV25-1	TGTGCCAGCAGTAACCTGGTTGGGACTCCCTTTAAAAATACGCAGTATTTT	CASSNLVGTPFKNTQYF
TRBJ2-3	.	TRBD2	TRBV15	TGTGCCACCAGCAGAGGGAGCGGGCGGGGGTTGACAGATACGCAGTATTTT	CATSRGSGRGLTDTQYF
TRBJ1-2	.	.	TRBV19	TGTGCCAGTAGTATAGATGGGGAGCGCGGCTACACCTTC	CASSIDGERGYTF
TRBJ1-1	.	TRBD1	TRBV11-2	TGTGCCAGCAGCGGACGGGACAGGGGGAACACTGAAGCTTTCTTT	CASSGRDRGNTEAFF
TRBJ1-2	.	.	TRBV4-3	TGCGCCAGCAGCCAACATAGGAACAGGGACTATGGCTACACCTTC	CASSQHRNRDYGYTF
TRBJ2-3	.	.	TRBV30	TGTGCCTGGAGTGCGGGGGTCAGCACAGATACGCAGTATTTT	CAWSAGVSTDTQYF
TRBJ1-6	.	TRBD1	TRBV7-8	TGTGCCAGCAGCCGGGACAGAATTAATTCACCCCTCCACTTT	CASSRDRINSPLHF
TRBJ2-1	.	TRBD2	TRBV27	TGTGCCAGCAGTTACCCGGGACTAGTAAAGAATGAGCAGTTCTTC	CASSYPGLVKNEQFF
TRBJ1-6	.	TRBD1	TRBV9	TGTGCCAGCAGCCAAGGGGGCTTAAATTCACCCCTCCACTTT	CASSQGGLNSPLHF
TRBJ1-1	.	.	TRBV5-6	TGTGCCAGCAGCCGGGTGGGTAGGGGCAGGACACTTGAAGCTTTCTTT	CASSRVGRGRTLEAFF
TRBJ1-1	.	TRBD1	TRBV25-1	TGTGCCAGCAGTGGGATACAGGGGGCGAAGGGTGAGGCTTTCTTT	CASSGIQGAKGEAFF
TRBJ2-2	.	.	TRBV11-3	TGTGCCAGCAGCACGCTCCCCTACGACACCGGGGAGCTGTTTTTT	CASSTLPYDTGELFF
TRBJ1-1	.	.	TRBV6-6	TGTGCCAGCAGTTACGGGCAGAACACTGAAGCTTTCTTT	CASSYGQNTEAFF
TRBJ2-3	.	TRBD2	TRBV6-4	TGTGCCAGAACCTACGGCACGGGGGGGACCGTAAGCACAGATACGCAGTATTTT	CARTYGTGGTVSTDTQYF
TRBJ1-2	.	TRBD1	TRBV5-1	TGCGCCAGCAGCTTGGGCCCTAAGGGACAGGCCTATGGCTACACCTTC	CASSLGPKGQAYGYTF
TRBJ2-7	.	TRBD2	TRBV6-6	TGTGCCAGCAGTTACTTGGGTTGGGGGGGTCTTACGTACTTC	CASSYLGWGGLTYF
TRBJ2-1	.	.	TRBV28	TGTGCCAGCACTTCAGAGGTTACTGAGCAGTTCTTC	CASTSEVTEQFF
TRBJ2-7	.	.	TRBV5-1	TGCGCCAGCAGCTTGGGGGGGCCCCCCTACGAGCAGTACTTC	CASSLGGPPYEQYF
TRBJ1-5	once	.	TRBV6-5	TGTGCCAGCAGTTTTCGGGAGGATCAGCCCCAGCATTTT	CASSFREDQPQHF
TRBJ1-4	few	TRBD1	TRBV30	TGTGCCTGGACTCCGGGACAGGCACGTAATGAAAAACTGTTTTTT	CAWTPGQARNEKLFF
TRBJ1-3	.	.	TRBV7-9	TGTGCCAGCAGCTTAGCCAGGGGATTGGGGAACACCATATATTTT	CASSLARGLGNTIYF
TRBJ2-7	.	.	TRBV2	TGTGCCAGCAGTGAACAGTCCTACGAGCAGTACTTC	CASSEQSYEQYF
TRBJ1-5	.	TRBD1	TRBV2	TGTGCCAGCAGTGATGGGACAGGGGCCCAGCCCCAGCATTTT	CASSDGTGAQPQHF
TRBJ1-6	.	TRBD1	TRBV19	TGTGCCAGTAGTGTGACAGGGGATAATTCACCCCTCCACTTT	CASSVTGDNSPLHF
TRBJ1-6	.	TRBD1	TRBV7-6	TGTGCCAGCAGATCCCGACAGGGGATCTGGTCACCCCTCCACTTT	CASRSRQGIWSPLHF
TRBJ2-7	.	.	TRBV12-1	TGTGCCAGCCAATCGGGGACAACTAGGCACTTC	CASQSGTTRHF
TRBJ2-5	few	.	TRBV9	TGTGCCAGCAGCGTTAGCGGAGTGGAAGAGACCCAGTACTTC	CASSVSGVEETQYF
TRBJ2-6	once	.	TRBV6-5	TGTGCCAGCAGTTACTCGGGGGCGCTAAGGGCCAACGTCCTGACTTTC	CASSYSGALRANVLTF